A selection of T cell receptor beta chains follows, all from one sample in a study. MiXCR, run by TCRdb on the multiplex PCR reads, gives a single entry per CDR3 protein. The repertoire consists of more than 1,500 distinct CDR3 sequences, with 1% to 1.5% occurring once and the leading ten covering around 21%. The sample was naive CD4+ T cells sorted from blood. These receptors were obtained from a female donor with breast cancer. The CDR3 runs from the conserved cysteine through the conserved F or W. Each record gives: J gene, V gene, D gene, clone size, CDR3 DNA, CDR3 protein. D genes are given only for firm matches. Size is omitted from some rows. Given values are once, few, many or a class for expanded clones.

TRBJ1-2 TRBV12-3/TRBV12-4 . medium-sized TGTGCCAGCAGTTTCGACAGTAACTATGGCTACACCTTC CASSFDSNYGYTF
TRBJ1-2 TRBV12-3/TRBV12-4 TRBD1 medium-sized TGTGCCAGCAGGGACAGGGCCTCCTACACCTTC CASRDRASYTF
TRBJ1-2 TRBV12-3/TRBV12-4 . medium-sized TGTGCCAGCAGTTTGGTACCAACAGGCTATGGCTACACCTTC CASSLVPTGYGYTF
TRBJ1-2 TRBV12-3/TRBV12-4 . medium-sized TGTGCCAGCAGGACAGGCATCTATGGCTACACCTTC CASRTGIYGYTF
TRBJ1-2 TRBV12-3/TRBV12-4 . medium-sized . CASSTSTGFYGYTF
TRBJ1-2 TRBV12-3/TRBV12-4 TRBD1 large TGTGCCAGCAGTCGGGACAGAAGCTATGGCTACACCTTC CASSRDRSYGYTF
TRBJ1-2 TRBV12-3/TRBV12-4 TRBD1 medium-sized TGTGCCAGCAGTCTGACAGGGTTCTATGGCTACACCTTC CASSLTGFYGYTF
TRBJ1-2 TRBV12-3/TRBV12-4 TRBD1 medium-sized TGTGCCAGCAGACCGGGACAGACTAACGGCTACACCTTC CASRPGQTNGYTF
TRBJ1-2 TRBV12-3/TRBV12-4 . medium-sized TGTGCCAGCAGTCGATTGCCTCCTAACTATGGCTACACCTTC CASSRLPPNYGYTF
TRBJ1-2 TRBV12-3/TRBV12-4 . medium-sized TGTGCCAGCAGCCCTCGGGCAGACGTCCTGTATGGCTACACCTTC CASSPRADVLYGYTF
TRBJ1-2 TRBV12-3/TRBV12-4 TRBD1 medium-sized TGTGCCAGCAGTCGCGGACAGGGCGGTATTGGCTACACCTTC CASSRGQGGIGYTF
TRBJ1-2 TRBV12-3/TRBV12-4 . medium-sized TGTGCCAGCAGTCCCCGACAGGAATCACCCAATGGCTACACCTTC CASSPRQESPNGYTF
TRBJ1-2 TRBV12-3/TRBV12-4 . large TGTGCCAGCAGTTTAAGTTGGTCCAACTATGGCTACACCTTC CASSLSWSNYGYTF
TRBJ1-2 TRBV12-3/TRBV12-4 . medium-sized TGTGCCAGCATTGACCAGGGAGCGTCCGTACATGGCTACACCTTC CASIDQGASVHGYTF
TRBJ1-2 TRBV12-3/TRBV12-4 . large TGTGCCAGCAGCCCCGACAGGATCTATGGCTACACCTTC CASSPDRIYGYTF
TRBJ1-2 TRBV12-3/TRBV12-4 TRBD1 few TGTGCCAGCAGTGAGGACAGGAGGCGAAGCTATGGCTACACCTTC CASSEDRRRSYGYTF
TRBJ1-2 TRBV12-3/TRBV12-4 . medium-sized TGTGCCAGCAGGTCGGACACTAACTATGGCTACACCTTC CASRSDTNYGYTF
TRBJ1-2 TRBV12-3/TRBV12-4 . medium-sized TGTGCCAGCAGTTGGCGGGAGACCTATGGCTACACCTTC CASSWRETYGYTF
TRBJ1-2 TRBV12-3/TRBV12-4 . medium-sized TGTGCCAGCGCGGTCACCTATGGCTACACCTTC CASAVTYGYTF
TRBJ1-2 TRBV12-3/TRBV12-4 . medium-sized TGTGCCAGCAGTTTAGGTAGTCAGCCCACCGGTGGCTACACCTTC CASSLGSQPTGGYTF
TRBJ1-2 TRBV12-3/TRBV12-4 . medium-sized TGTGCCAGCAGTTTAGGGCACAGGAACTATGGCTACACCTTC CASSLGHRNYGYTF
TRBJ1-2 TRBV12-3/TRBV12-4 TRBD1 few TGTGCCAGCAGTCCGGGACAGAGAGGCTATGGCTACACCTTC CASSPGQRGYGYTF
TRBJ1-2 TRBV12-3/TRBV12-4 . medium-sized TGTGCCAGCAGTTTAGCGCGGGTATATAATGGCTACACCTTC CASSLARVYNGYTF
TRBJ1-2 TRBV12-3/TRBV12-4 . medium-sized TGTGCCAGCAGTGCTTACAGGGATGGCTACACCTTC CASSAYRDGYTF
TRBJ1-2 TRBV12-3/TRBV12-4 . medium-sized TGTGCCAGCAGACAGACGGCTAACTATGGCTACACCTTC CASRQTANYGYTF
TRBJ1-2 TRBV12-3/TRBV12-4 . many TGTGCCAGCGTACAGTTAGGACAGTACAACTATGGCTACACCTTC CASVQLGQYNYGYTF
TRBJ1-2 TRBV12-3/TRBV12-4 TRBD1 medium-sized TGTGCCAGCAGTTTAGCGGGACAGAGAATATATGGCTACACCTTC CASSLAGQRIYGYTF
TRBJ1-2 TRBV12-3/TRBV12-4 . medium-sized TGTGCCAGCAGTTTCCCCGTCCAGGATGGCTACACCTTC CASSFPVQDGYTF
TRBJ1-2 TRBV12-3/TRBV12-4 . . TGTGCCAGCAGCCAACAGGCTAACTATGGCTACACCTTC CASSQQANYGYTF
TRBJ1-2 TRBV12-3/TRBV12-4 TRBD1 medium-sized TGTGCCAGCAACCTCGACAGGGCCGGTGGCTACACCTTC CASNLDRAGGYTF
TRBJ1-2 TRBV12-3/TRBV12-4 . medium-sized TGTGCCAGCAGTCCGGTCCGGGACAAATCCTATGGCTACACCTTC CASSPVRDKSYGYTF
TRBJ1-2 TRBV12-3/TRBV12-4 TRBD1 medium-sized TGTGCCAGCAGTTTGGACAGGGTTGGTGGCTACACCTTC CASSLDRVGGYTF
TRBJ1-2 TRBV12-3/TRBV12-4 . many TGTGCCAGCAGTCTTACGACAGTGGGTGGAGGCTACACCTTC CASSLTTVGGGYTF
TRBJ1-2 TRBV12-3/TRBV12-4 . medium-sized TGTGCCAGCAGTCCGGGACATAACTATGGCTACACCTTC CASSPGHNYGYTF
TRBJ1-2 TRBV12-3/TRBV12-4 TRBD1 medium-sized TGTGCCAGCAAAGATCCGGGACAGGGTAACTATGGCTACACCTTC CASKDPGQGNYGYTF
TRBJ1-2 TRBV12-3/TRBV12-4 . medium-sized TGTGCCAGCAGCCGACTAAGCTCGGTAAACTATGGCTACACCTTC CASSRLSSVNYGYTF
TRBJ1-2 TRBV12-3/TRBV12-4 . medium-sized TGTGCCAGCAGTTTATTGGCAGGGATTAACTATGGCTACACCTTC CASSLLAGINYGYTF
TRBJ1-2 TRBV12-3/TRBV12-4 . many TGTGCCAGCAGCCAAGGACTGGTCTATGGCTACACCTTC CASSQGLVYGYTF
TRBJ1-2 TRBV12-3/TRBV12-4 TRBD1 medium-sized TGTGCCAGCAACGACAGGGTCAACTATGGCTACACCTTC CASNDRVNYGYTF
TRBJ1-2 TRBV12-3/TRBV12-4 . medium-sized TGTGCCAGCAGCTACTTACAGACGGACATCTCCTTCTATGGCTACACCTTC CASSYLQTDISFYGYTF